These T cell receptor beta chains were read from a single sample in a study of blood T cell repertoires in COVID-19. Profiling relied on immunoSEQ multiplex PCR, and the TCRdb table lists in-frame clones only, not all of them. The data show almost 200,000 clones, around 85% seen once. Sequences were obtained from peripheral blood. These receptors all come from a man aged 55 to 70 with COVID-19, enrolled during active disease. Each CDR3 is given with its conserved first and last residue. D genes are given only for firm matches. Some rows mark clone size as missing; the rest say once, few, many or name a class of expanded clone.

cdr3_aa cdr3_nt v_call d_call clone_size cdr3_length j_call
CACGRGNPGELFF TGTGCCTGCGGGCGGGGGAACCCCGGGGAGCTGTTTTTT TRBV19 TRBD2 - 13 TRBJ2-2
CASSPQGNTEAFF TGCGCCAGCAGCCCCCAGGGGAACACTGAAGCTTTCTTT TRBV4-3 - - 13 TRBJ1-1
CASSHRGTDNQPQHF TGTGCCAGCTCACACCGTGGGACAGACAATCAGCCCCAGCATTTT TRBV18 TRBD1 - 15 TRBJ1-5
CASSERTGGVTEAFF TGTGCCAGCAGTGAAAGGACGGGGGGGGTGACTGAAGCTTTCTTT TRBV2 - - 15 TRBJ1-1
CASSPGQGLLAFF TGCGCCAGCAGCCCGGGACAGGGGCTTCTAGCTTTCTTT TRBV5-1 TRBD1 - 13 TRBJ1-1
CASSGTGVLFGGYTF TGTGCCAGCAGCGGGACAGGGGTACTATTCGGAGGCTACACCTTC TRBV5-6 TRBD1 - 15 TRBJ1-2
CASRGRGASDEQYF TGCGCCAGCCGGGGTCGGGGGGCAAGCGACGAGCAGTACTTC TRBV5-1 - - 14 TRBJ2-7
CASSPRVRSSGEAFF TGTGCCAGCAGCCCCAGGGTTCGTTCCTCGGGTGAAGCTTTCTTT TRBV11-1 - few 15 TRBJ1-1
CASRRGGQGSYEQYF TGTGCCAGCAGGCGGGGGGGACAGGGGTCCTACGAGCAGTACTTC TRBV7-2 - - 15 TRBJ2-7
CASSGDRDYGYTF TGTGCCAGCAGCGGGGACAGGGACTATGGCTACACCTTC TRBV7-9 TRBD1 - 13 TRBJ1-2
CATRDRGGEKLFF TGTGCCACACGGGACAGGGGAGGTGAAAAACTGTTTTTT TRBV10-3 TRBD1 - 13 TRBJ1-4
CASSGRVSNTGELFF TGTGCCAGCAGTGGGAGGGTCTCGAACACCGGGGAGCTGTTTTTT TRBV2 - - 15 TRBJ2-2
CASSPRTGGTDTQYF TGCGCCAGCAGCCCTAGGACAGGGGGGACAGATACGCAGTATTTT TRBV4-1 TRBD1 - 15 TRBJ2-3
CASSLGGDQPQHF TGTGCCAGCAGTTTAGGCGGAGATCAGCCCCAGCATTTT TRBV12-3/TRBV12-4 - - 13 TRBJ1-5
CAWIPGRGAITNYGYTF TGTGCCTGGATCCCAGGGCGGGGAGCAATTACTAACTATGGCTACACCTTC TRBV30 - few 17 TRBJ1-2
CASSLDYEQYF TGCGCCAGCAGCCTAGACTACGAGCAGTACTTC TRBV5-1 - - 11 TRBJ2-7
CASSLGRGKRETQYF TGTGCCAGCAGCTTGGGGAGGGGGAAACGGGAGACCCAGTACTTC TRBV11-2 - - 15 TRBJ2-5
CASSLWENEKLFF TGTGCCAGCAGCTTATGGGAGAATGAAAAACTGTTTTTT TRBV7-2 - - 13 TRBJ1-4
CASSWRMTGELFF TGTGCCAGCAGCTGGCGGATGACCGGGGAGCTGTTTTTT TRBV9 - - 13 TRBJ2-2
CASSESIGMGTGELFF TGCGCCAGCAGTGAGTCGATCGGGATGGGAACCGGGGAGCTGTTTTTT TRBV10-2 - - 16 TRBJ2-2
CASSTGGQLNTEAFF TGTGCCAGTAGTACTGGAGGCCAGCTGAACACTGAAGCTTTCTTT TRBV19 - - 15 TRBJ1-1
CASSPQKVDRVGYTF TGTGCCAGCTCACCACAAAAGGTCGACCGGGTTGGCTACACCTTC TRBV18 - - 15 TRBJ1-2
CASSPRTGTGNTIYF TGTGCCAGCAGCCCAAGGACAGGGACTGGAAACACCATATATTTT TRBV9 TRBD1 - 15 TRBJ1-3
CSVVPPSGGLYEQYF TGCAGCGTTGTACCTCCTAGCGGGGGCCTCTACGAGCAGTACTTC TRBV29-1 TRBD2 few 15 TRBJ2-7
CASSVEQTGRNYSPLHF TGTGCCAGCAGCGTAGAGCAGACAGGGAGAAACTATTCACCCCTCCACTTT TRBV9 TRBD1 - 17 TRBJ1-6
CASSQDRNSQGWGYTF TGTGCCAGCAGCCAAGATCGGAATTCCCAGGGATGGGGCTACACCTTC TRBV4-2 - few 16 TRBJ1-2
CASSPQGLAGVGGSYNEQFF TGTGCCAGCTCACCCCAGGGACTAGCGGGAGTAGGGGGCTCCTACAATGAGCAGTTCTTC TRBV18 TRBD2 - 20 TRBJ2-1
CASSSSGGRPSPLHF TGCGCCAGCAGCTCCTCCGGGGGGCGGCCTTCACCCCTCCACTTT TRBV5-1 - - 15 TRBJ1-6
CASSESINQPQHF TGTGCCAGCAGCGAAAGCATCAATCAGCCCCAGCATTTT TRBV9 - once 13 TRBJ1-5
CASEGDSYNEQFF TGCGCGTCCGAGGGGGATTCCTACAATGAGCAGTTCTTC TRBV4-1 - - 13 TRBJ2-1
CASSPQKGVFQEQYF TGTGCCAGCTCACCACAAAAAGGGGTTTTTCAAGAGCAGTACTTC TRBV18 - - 15 TRBJ2-7
CASSSRENTIYF TGTGCCAGCTCATCGAGGGAAAACACCATATATTTT TRBV18 - few 12 TRBJ1-3
CASSYNDYSVVEQFF TGTGCCAGCAGCTATAATGATTATAGTGTAGTTGAGCAGTTCTTC TRBV3-1/TRBV3-2 - few 15 TRBJ2-1
CASSSDRGSPLHF TGTGCCAGCTCATCGGACAGGGGTTCACCCCTCCACTTT TRBV18 TRBD1 - 13 TRBJ1-6
CASSFRSTGNTEAFF TGTGCCAGCAGCTTCCGATCGACGGGGAACACTGAAGCTTTCTTT TRBV7-2 - few 15 TRBJ1-1
CASSPSTSGSGEQFF TGCGCCAGCAGCCCTTCGACTAGCGGGAGCGGTGAGCAGTTCTTC TRBV5-1 TRBD2 - 15 TRBJ2-1
CASSPWTGVNSPLHF TGTGCCAGCAGCCCCTGGACAGGCGTCAATTCACCCCTCCACTTT TRBV14 TRBD1 - 15 TRBJ1-6
CASSFGGSFQYEQYF TGCGCCAGCAGCTTTGGGGGCTCCTTTCAATACGAGCAGTACTTC TRBV5-1 - - 15 TRBJ2-7
CASSLGLVGAQEKLFF TGTGCCAGCAGCTTAGGTTTGGTGGGGGCACAAGAAAAACTGTTTTTT TRBV7-9 - - 16 TRBJ1-4
CASSLSLAGAGTGELFF TGTGCCAGCAGCTTATCCCTGGCGGGAGCGGGCACCGGGGAGCTGTTTTTT TRBV11-3 TRBD2 once 17 TRBJ2-2
CASSLTGVYSSSGANVLTF TGTGCCAGCAGTTTAACAGGGGTTTATTCCTCCTCTGGGGCCAACGTCCTGACTTTC TRBV28 TRBD1 - 19 TRBJ2-6
CASSFTGTDYNEQFF TGCGCCAGCAGCTTCACCGGGACTGACTACAATGAGCAGTTCTTC TRBV5-1 - - 15 TRBJ2-1
CASTLTSGFNQETQYF TGCGCCAGCACCTTGACTAGCGGATTCAATCAAGAGACCCAGTACTTC TRBV5-1 TRBD2 - 16 TRBJ2-5
CASSRTGVPNYGYTF TGTGCCAGTAGCCGGACAGGAGTCCCTAACTATGGCTACACCTTC TRBV19 TRBD1 - 15 TRBJ1-2
CASSQGETGYTEAFF TGCGCCAGCAGCCAGGGGGAGACAGGGTACACTGAAGCTTTCTTT TRBV4-1 TRBD1 - 15 TRBJ1-1
CASSPGRGWGGELFF TGTGCCAGCAGCCCAGGAAGAGGGTGGGGCGGGGAGCTGTTTTTT TRBV28 - - 15 TRBJ2-2
CASSSRARYNEQFF TGTGCCAGCAGCTCGCGGGCCCGCTACAATGAGCAGTTCTTC TRBV7-2 - once 14 TRBJ2-1
CASSQEVRDTQYF TGCGCCAGCAGCCAAGAAGTACGGGATACGCAGTATTTT TRBV4-1 - - 13 TRBJ2-3
CATGTGADYGYTF TGTGCCACGGGGACAGGCGCTGACTATGGCTACACCTTC TRBV10-3 TRBD1 - 13 TRBJ1-2
CASSRSSEGARNGETQYF TGTGCCAGCAGCCGTAGTAGTGAGGGGGCAAGGAATGGGGAGACCCAGTACTTC TRBV5-6 TRBD1 - 18 TRBJ2-5
CSVRGGFQETQYF TGCAGCGTTCGAGGCGGTTTCCAAGAGACCCAGTACTTC TRBV29-1 - - 13 TRBJ2-5
CASRELDGSYNEQFF TGTGCCAGCAGGGAACTAGATGGGTCCTACAATGAGCAGTTCTTC TRBV28 - - 15 TRBJ2-1